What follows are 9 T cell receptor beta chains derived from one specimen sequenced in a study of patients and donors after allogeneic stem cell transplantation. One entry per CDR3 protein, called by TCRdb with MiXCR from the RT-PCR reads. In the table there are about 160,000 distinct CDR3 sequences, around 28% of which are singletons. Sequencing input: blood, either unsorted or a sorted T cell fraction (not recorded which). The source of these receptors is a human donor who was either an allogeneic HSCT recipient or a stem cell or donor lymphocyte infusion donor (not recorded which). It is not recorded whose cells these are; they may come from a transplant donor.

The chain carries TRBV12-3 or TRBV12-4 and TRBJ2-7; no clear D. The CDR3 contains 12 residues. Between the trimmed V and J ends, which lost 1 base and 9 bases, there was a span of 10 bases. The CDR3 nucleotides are TGTGCCAGCAGTTTAGACACGACGGTGCAGTACTTC. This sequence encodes CASSLDTTVQYF.

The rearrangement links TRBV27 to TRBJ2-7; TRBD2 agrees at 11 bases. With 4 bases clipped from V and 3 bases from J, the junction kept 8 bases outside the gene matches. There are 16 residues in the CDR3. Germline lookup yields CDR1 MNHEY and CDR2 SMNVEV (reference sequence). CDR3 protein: CASSSPSGRKDYEQYF. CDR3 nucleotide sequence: TGTGCCAGCAGTTCTCCTAGCGGGAGGAAGGACTACGAGCAGTACTTC.

Here the CDR3 DNA reads TGTGCCAGCAGCCTGGACAGTGGGCCCTACGAGCAGTACTTC. Translation: CASSLDSGPYEQYF. The rearrangement joins TRBV5-5 to TRBJ2-7; perhaps TRBD1 as D (6 bases). The germline V gene encodes CDR1 SGHKS and CDR2 YYEKEE (reference sequence). With 4 bases removed from V and 2 bases from J, the gap between germline ends came to 13 bases. The CDR3 is made up of 14 amino acids. Together with reference TRBV5-5 and TRBJ2-7, the CDR3 gives the full variable domain: DAGVTQSPTHLIKTRGQQVTLRCSPISGHKSVSWYQQVLGQGPQFIFQYYEKEERGRGNFPDRFSARQFPNYSSELNVNALLLGDSALYLCASSLDSGPYEQYFGPGTRLTVT.

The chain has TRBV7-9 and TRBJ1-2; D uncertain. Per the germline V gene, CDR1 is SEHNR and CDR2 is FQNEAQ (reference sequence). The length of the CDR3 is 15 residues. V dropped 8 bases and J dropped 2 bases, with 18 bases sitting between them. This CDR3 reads CASQAINIWNYGYTF. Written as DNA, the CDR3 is TGTGCCAGCCAGGCTATTAACATCTGGAACTATGGCTACACCTTC.

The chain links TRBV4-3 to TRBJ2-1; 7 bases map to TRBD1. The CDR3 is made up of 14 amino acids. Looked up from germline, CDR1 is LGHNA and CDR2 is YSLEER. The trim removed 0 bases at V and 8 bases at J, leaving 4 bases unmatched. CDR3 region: CASSQEGQWDEQFF. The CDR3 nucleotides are TGCGCCAGCAGCCAAGAGGGACAGTGGGATGAGCAGTTCTTC.

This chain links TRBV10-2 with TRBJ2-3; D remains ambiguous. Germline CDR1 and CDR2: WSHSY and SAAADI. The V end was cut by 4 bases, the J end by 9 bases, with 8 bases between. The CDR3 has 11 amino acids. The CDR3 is CASSARETQYF. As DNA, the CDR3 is TGCGCCAGCAGTGCCCGAGAAACGCAGTATTTT.

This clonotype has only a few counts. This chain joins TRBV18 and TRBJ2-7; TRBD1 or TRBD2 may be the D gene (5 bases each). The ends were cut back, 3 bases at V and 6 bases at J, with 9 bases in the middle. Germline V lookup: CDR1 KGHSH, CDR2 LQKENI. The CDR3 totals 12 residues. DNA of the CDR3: TGTGCCAGCTCACCGGGGGATGCCGAGCAGTACTTC. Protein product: CASSPGDAEQYF.

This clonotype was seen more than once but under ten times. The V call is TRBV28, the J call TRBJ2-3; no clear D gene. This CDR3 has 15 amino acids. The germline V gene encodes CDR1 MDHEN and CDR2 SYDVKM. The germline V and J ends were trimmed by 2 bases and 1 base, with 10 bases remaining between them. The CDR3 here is CASSLGGLGTDTQYF. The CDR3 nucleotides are TGTGCCAGCAGTTTAGGCGGTTTGGGCACAGATACGCAGTATTTT. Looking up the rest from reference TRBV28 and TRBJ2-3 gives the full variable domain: DVKVTQSSRYLVKRTGEKVFLECVQDMDHENMFWYRQDPGLGLRLIYFSYDVKMKEKGDIPEGYSVSREKKERFSLILESASTNQTSMYLCASSLGGLGTDTQYFGPGTRLTVL.

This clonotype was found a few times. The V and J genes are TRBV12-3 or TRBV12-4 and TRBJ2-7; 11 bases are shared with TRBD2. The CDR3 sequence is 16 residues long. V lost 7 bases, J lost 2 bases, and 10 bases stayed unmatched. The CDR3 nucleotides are TGTGCCAGCACCCACGGAGGGACTAGCGGTACCTACGAGCAGTACTTC. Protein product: CASTHGGTSGTYEQYF.